The 22 T cell receptor beta chains below come from one sample, sequenced in a study of blood T cell repertoires in COVID-19. Some clones are missing from TCRdb's copy, which holds only in-frame ones; the method was immunoSEQ multiplex PCR. The table includes about 270,000 clones, about 89% detected once. Sequenced sample: peripheral blood. These receptors were collected from a man in his forties or fifties with acute or convalescent COVID-19.

V usage is TRBV15 and J usage is TRBJ1-4, with D unresolved. V was trimmed by 3 bases and J by 0 bases, leaving 11 bases between them. Germline values: CDR1 LNHNV, CDR2 YYDKDF (reference sequence). The CDR3 contains 16 residues. The CDR3 DNA is TGTGCCACCAGCAGGCCAGATTCTGCAACTAATGAAAAACTGTTTTTT. It encodes CATSRPDSATNEKLFF.

The V and J genes are TRBV7-9 and TRBJ2-7; TRBD1 might be the D (6 bases). Trimming pared 7 bases from V and 0 bases from J, leaving 22 bases between. The CDR3 runs 17 residues. Germline CDR1 and CDR2: SEHNR and FQNEAQ (reference sequence). For the CDR3, the DNA is TGTGCCAGCACCCCAGGGGCAGGCCGTTCCAGCTCCTACGAGCAGTACTTC. Its translation: CASTPGAGRSSSYEQYF.

This rearrangement joins TRBV20-1 to TRBJ2-7; 8 bases agree with TRBD1. V trimming: 3 bases; J trimming: 3 bases; junction bases outside the gene matches: 4. The CDR3 consists of 13 residues. Looked up from germline, CDR1 is DFQATT and CDR2 is SNEGSKA (reference sequence). The CDR3 nucleotides read TGCAGTGCTAGTCGGGACAGGATCTACGAGCAGTACTTC. Protein: CSASRDRIYEQYF.

V and J are TRBV30 and TRBJ2-5; 11 bases agree with TRBD2. J gave up 4 bases and V 0 bases, and 7 bases lay outside the gene matches. The CDR3 is 16 residues long. Germline V CDR1 and CDR2: GTSNPN, SVGIG (reference sequence). The CDR3 bases are TGTGCCTGGAGTGTAGGTAGCGGGGGGGCCCCAGAGACCCAGTACTTC. As protein: CAWSVGSGGAPETQYF. Based on the CDR3 plus reference TRBV30 and TRBJ2-5, the full variable domain is SQTIHQWPATLVQPVGSPLSLECTVEGTSNPNLYWYRQAAGRGLQLLFYSVGIGQISSEVPQNLSASRPQDRQFILSSKKLLLSDSGFYLCAWSVGSGGAPETQYFGPGTRLLVL.

The J gene is TRBJ2-1, the V gene TRBV28; 8 bases fit TRBD2. The CDR3 length is 14 residues. The V gene end was trimmed by 7 bases and the J gene end by 7 bases; junction bases not matched to a gene: 9. From germline, CDR1 is MDHEN and CDR2 SYDVKM. The CDR3 nucleotides are TGTGCCAGCACCCTCCCGGGGGGGGAGAATGAGCAGTTCTTC. Translation: CASTLPGGENEQFF.

In the case of this clone: This specimen includes other DNA sequences encoding the same CDR3. The chain is built from TRBV30 and TRBJ2-7; D is unclear. Germline V lookup: CDR1 GTSNPN, CDR2 SVGIG (reference sequence). The V and J ends lost 2 bases and 1 base respectively, with 3 bases between them. The CDR3 covers 11 residues. As DNA, the CDR3 is TGTGCCTGGAGTCTGTCCTACGAGCAGTACTTC. Protein sequence: CAWSLSYEQYF.

The chain couples TRBV7-8 to TRBJ1-5; TRBD1 is a possible D gene (5 bases). The V gene's germline CDR1 is SGHVS and CDR2 FQNEAQ. V shed 1 base and J shed 6 bases, with 16 bases lying between them. CDR3 length equals 16 residues. The CDR3 protein is CASSLGRMGGSQPQHF. The CDR3 DNA is TGTGCCAGCAGCTTAGGACGGATGGGGGGGAGTCAGCCCCAGCATTTT.

The gene calls are TRBV3-1 (or the pseudogene TRBV3-2) and TRBJ1-2; the D is unclear. Germline V gene data show CDR1 as LGHDT and CDR2 as YNNKEL (reference sequence). Deletions cut 2 bases from V and 3 bases from J, with 7 bases between. This CDR3 has 13 residues. Written as DNA, the CDR3 is TGTGCCAGCAGCCAATACCAGTACTATGGCTACACCTTC. This gives the protein CASSQYQYYGYTF.

CDR3: CASSLAGPYQETQYF. The CDR3 DNA follows: TGCGCCAGCAGCCTAGCGGGGCCGTACCAAGAGACCCAGTACTTC. V usage is TRBV4-1 and J usage is TRBJ2-5; 8 bases fit TRBD2. The CDR3 has 15 residues. Germline trimming cut 4 bases from V and 0 bases from J; bases unmatched to any gene: 4. CDR1 MGHRA and CDR2 YSYEKL come from the germline V gene.

This chain uses TRBV19 with TRBJ2-7; 9 nucleotides agree with TRBD1. Germline loops: CDR1 LNHDA, CDR2 SQIVND (reference sequence). V lost 6 bases and J lost 2; bases outside the gene matches: 5. CDR3 size: 14 residues. The CDR3 is CASRTRTGAYEQYF. The CDR3 nucleotides read TGTGCCAGTAGAACCCGGACAGGGGCCTACGAGCAGTACTTC.

This clone occurred once. This chain uses TRBV6-5 with TRBJ1-2, with TRBD1 matching 8 bases. This CDR3 has 12 residues. Per germline, CDR1 MNHEY and CDR2 SVGAGI. Trimming cost V 6 bases and J 7 bases; bases outside gene matches: 4. For the CDR3, the DNA is TGTGCCAGCAGCGAGACAGGGGCTGGCTACACCTTC. It is translated as CASSETGAGYTF.

The chain has TRBV29-1 and TRBJ1-2, with TRBD1 as a possible D gene (5 bases). V shed 7 bases and J shed 0 bases, with 15 bases lying between them. This CDR3 is built from 14 residues. Germline V gene lookup returns CDR1 SQVTM and CDR2 ANQGSEA. The chain's CDR3 is CSARIGGANYGYTF. The CDR3 region has the DNA TGCAGCGCCAGAATCGGGGGGGCTAACTATGGCTACACCTTC.

This chain links TRBV19 with TRBJ1-2; no definite D call. Looked up from germline, CDR1 is LNHDA and CDR2 is SQIVND (reference sequence). Trimming took off 1 base at V and 7 bases at J, with 16 bases between the two ends. The CDR3 has 15 amino acids. The CDR3 region has the DNA TGTGCCAGTAGTATAGGAGGAGTCCAAGGGAGTGGCTACACCTTC. Amino acids: CASSIGGVQGSGYTF. Based on the CDR3 plus reference TRBV19 and TRBJ1-2, the full variable domain is DGGITQSPKYLFRKEGQNVTLSCEQNLNHDAMYWYRQDPGQGLRLIYYSQIVNDFQKGDIAEGYSVSREKKESFPLTVTSAQKNPTAFYLCASSIGGVQGSGYTFGSGTRLTVV.

The chain is built from TRBV5-4 and TRBJ2-2; TRBD2 matches at 14 bases. The germline V gene encodes CDR1 SGHNT and CDR2 YYREEE (reference sequence). The CDR3 is 18 residues long. V lost 3 bases, J lost 0 bases, and 4 bases stayed unmatched. The CDR3 nucleotides read TGTGCCAGCAGCTACGGGACTAGCGGGGGTCCGAACACCGGGGAGCTGTTTTTT. Translation: CASSYGTSGGPNTGELFF.

The rearrangement links TRBV9 to TRBJ1-5, with a possible D match to TRBD1 (5 bases). Trimming removed 0 bases at V and 3 bases at J, with 10 bases between. CDR3 length: 15 residues. Germline V gene lookup returns CDR1 SGDLS and CDR2 YYNGEE. CDR3 residues: CASSVGQGDNQPQHF. The CDR3 coding sequence is TGTGCCAGCAGCGTAGGCCAGGGCGACAATCAGCCCCAGCATTTT.

The chain uses TRBV4-2 and TRBJ2-7; TRBD2 aligns across 8 bases. Trimming took 1 base from V and 2 from J; bases not matched to a gene: 4. The CDR3 contains 15 residues. The germline CDR1 and CDR2 sequences are LGHNA and YNFKEQ. The CDR3 protein is CASSQVGGGPYEQYF. The CDR3 DNA reads TGTGCCAGCAGCCAAGTCGGCGGGGGGCCCTACGAGCAGTACTTC.

The chain recombines TRBV19 with TRBJ2-6, with D possibly being TRBD2 (6 bases). V was pared by 9 bases and J by 2 bases, with 23 bases between. Germline CDR1 reads LNHDA; CDR2 reads SQIVND (reference sequence). The CDR3 length is 18 residues. The CDR3 region is CASQTAGTLLAGANVLTF. As DNA, the CDR3 is TGTGCCAGCCAAACCGCGGGGACCTTACTAGCTGGGGCCAACGTCCTGACTTTC.

V gene TRBV5-1 combines with J gene TRBJ1-1; TRBD1 matches 10 bases. The CDR3 extends over 16 amino acids. Germline V gene sequence: CDR1 SGHRS, CDR2 YFSETQ. The junction had 9 bases not matched to a gene; V was cut back by 4 bases and J by 3 bases. This chain's CDR3 is CASSGGSGQGYTEAFF. DNA of the CDR3: TGCGCCAGCAGCGGGGGCTCGGGACAGGGGTACACTGAAGCTTTCTTT. The complete variable domain, with remaining parts taken from reference TRBV5-1 and TRBJ1-1, reads KAGVTQTPRYLIKTRGQQVTLSCSPISGHRSVSWYQQTPGQGLQFLFEYFSETQRNKGNFPGRFSGRQFSNSRSEMNVSTLELGDSALYLCASSGGSGQGYTEAFFGQGTRLTVV.

The table lists this clone with a count of one. Other DNA sequences from this sample encode an identical CDR3 as well. The chain carries TRBV2 and TRBJ1-2, with a tentative D call TRBD1 (6 bases). Per the germline V gene, CDR1 is SNHLY and CDR2 is FYNNEI. Trimming took off 5 bases at V and 2 bases at J, with 9 bases between the two ends. The CDR3 sequence is 13 residues long. The CDR3 loop is CASSTQGNYGYTF. The CDR3 region has the DNA TGTGCCAGCAGTACACAGGGCAACTATGGCTACACCTTC.

The rearrangement uses TRBV6-5 and TRBJ1-3, with D uncertain. The length of the CDR3 is 16 residues. V was pared by 0 bases and J by 0 bases, with 9 bases between. Germline CDR1 MNHEY, CDR2 SVGAGI. The CDR3 DNA reads TGTGCCAGCAGTTACTCGTCAGTGGCCTCTGGAAACACCATATATTTT. Amino acid sequence: CASSYSSVASGNTIYF.

In its sample, this clone was seen once. The genes are TRBV19 and TRBJ1-5; TRBD1 matches 10 bases. Trimming took 0 bases from V and 1 from J; bases not matched to a gene: 21. CDR3 length: 23 amino acids. Germline lookup yields CDR1 LNHDA and CDR2 SQIVND (reference sequence). The CDR3 loop is CASSIDRRDRGGLGARSNQPQHF. CDR3 DNA: TGTGCCAGTAGTATAGATCGGCGGGACAGGGGTGGCTTAGGGGCCCGGAGCAATCAGCCCCAGCATTTT. The complete variable domain, with remaining parts taken from reference TRBV19 and TRBJ1-5, reads DGGITQSPKYLFRKEGQNVTLSCEQNLNHDAMYWYRQDPGQGLRLIYYSQIVNDFQKGDIAEGYSVSREKKESFPLTVTSAQKNPTAFYLCASSIDRRDRGGLGARSNQPQHFGDGTRLSIL.

This chain links TRBV27 with TRBJ2-7, with D perhaps TRBD2 (6 bases). The CDR3 loop spans 15 amino acids. Trimming stripped 4 bases from V and 3 bases from J, with 16 bases between. CDR1 and CDR2 from the germline V gene are MNHEY and SMNVEV (reference sequence). The CDR3 protein is CASSSLPGGGYEQYF. The CDR3 coding sequence is TGTGCCAGCAGTTCGCTCCCCGGGGGAGGCTACGAGCAGTACTTC.